This T cell receptor (beta chain) was documented in a study of T cell repertoires in cytomegalovirus infection. The overall study: In public TCR beta signatures, there were indications of both CMV infection and matching HLA type. The study's findings and limits: Pooled public TCR beta family frequency picked out CMV carriers with the relevant HLA. Ex vivo responses were dominated by HLA-C-restricted CMV-specific TCR beta clonotypes.

On this clonotype itself: Its antigen is still unknown.

TCRdb re-derived calls from the reads in MiXCR, one entry per CDR3 protein. In the table there are some 400,000 distinct CDR3 sequences, about 33% of which are singletons. Germline V gene lookup returns CDR1 MNHNS and CDR2 SASEGT. The CDR3 runs 15 residues. Between the trimmed V and J ends, which lost 6 bases and 5 bases, there was a span of 17 bases. The sample taken for sequencing was PBMCs. The chain carries TRBV6-1 and TRBJ2-1; the D call may be TRBD1 or TRBD2 (5 bases each). The sequence was obtained from a human donor in good health (CMV status not recorded). Some clones in this sample may be carry-over from other donors' samples. This CDR3 reads CASSPGRELNNEQFF. Written as DNA, the CDR3 is TGTGCCAGCAGCCCGGGGCGAGAACTAAACAATGAGCAGTTCTTC.